The 28 T cell receptor beta chains below all came from one sample that was sequenced in a study of technical replicates of blood from a handful of donors. Sequencing used immunoSEQ multiplex PCR; TCRdb keeps in-frame clones, though not all of them. The profile covers around 83,000 clones, with approximately 91% appearing a single time and roughly 0.37% taken by the ten largest. Source material: T cells isolated from PBMCs. Every receptor here comes from a human donor in good health. Some clones in this sample may be carry-over from other donors' samples.

This rearrangement joins TRBV4-1 to TRBJ2-4, with unresolved D. The CDR3 length is 17 residues. Germline CDR1 is MGHRA and CDR2 is YSYEKL. Trimming left V 3 bases short and J 0 bases short, with 15 bases between. This CDR3 is CASSHPLYSLAKNIQYF. For the CDR3, the DNA is TGCGCCAGCAGCCACCCTTTATACAGCTTAGCCAAAAACATTCAGTACTTC.

The chain recombines TRBV27 with TRBJ1-1; 9 bases are shared with TRBD1. The CDR3 consists of 14 residues. V lost 4 bases and J lost 5; bases outside the gene matches: 5. Germline values: CDR1 MNHEY, CDR2 SMNVEV (reference sequence). CDR3 residues: CASSYRQGVTEAFF. Written as DNA, the CDR3 is TGTGCCAGCAGTTATCGACAGGGGGTAACTGAAGCTTTCTTT.

V is TRBV5-1 and J is TRBJ2-5, with D possibly TRBD1 on 6 matching bases. Per the germline V gene, CDR1 is SGHRS and CDR2 is YFSETQ. Trimming removed 5 bases at V and 0 bases at J, with 8 bases between. CDR3 length equals 13 residues. CDR3 sequence (DNA): TGCGCCAGCAGACAGGGACACCAAGAGACCCAGTACTTC. It translates to CASRQGHQETQYF.

This chain connects TRBV5-1 to TRBJ2-2; 9 bases fit TRBD1. The ends lost 4 bases at V and 5 bases at J; junction bases unmatched: 9. Germline V gene sequence: CDR1 SGHRS, CDR2 YFSETQ. The CDR3 is 16 amino acids. CDR3 sequence (DNA): TGCGCCAGCAGCACCAGGGACAGGGTGAGGACCGGGGAGCTGTTTTTT. Residues: CASSTRDRVRTGELFF.

V gene TRBV5-4 combines with J gene TRBJ2-1, with D maybe TRBD2 (6 bases). The CDR3 sequence is 14 residues long. The ends were cut back, 3 bases at V and 4 bases at J, with 11 bases in the middle. In germline, CDR1 is SGHNT, CDR2 YYREEE (reference sequence). CDR3 sequence: CASSWDSIYNEQFF. In nucleotides, the CDR3 is TGTGCCAGCAGCTGGGACTCTATATACAATGAGCAGTTCTTC.

The V call is TRBV9, the J call TRBJ1-3, with unresolved D. V lost 0 bases, J lost 4 bases, and 8 bases lay in between. CDR3 size: 14 residues. Germline values: CDR1 SGDLS, CDR2 YYNGEE. DNA of the CDR3: TGTGCCAGCAGCGTAGATTATCGGGGAAACACCATATATTTT. Translating it yields CASSVDYRGNTIYF.

This chain uses TRBV28 with TRBJ2-3; TRBD2 matches 7 bases. Germline CDR1 is MDHEN and CDR2 is SYDVKM. The junction had 7 bases not matched to a gene; V was cut back by 3 bases and J by 7 bases. There are 14 residues in the CDR3. In DNA form, the CDR3 reads TGTGCCAGCAGTTTGCCTAGCGGCTCGAATACGCAGTATTTT. Translation: CASSLPSGSNTQYF.

The chain has TRBV28 and TRBJ1-1; a weak D match, TRBD1 (6 bases). The CDR3 covers 12 residues. The germline CDR1 and CDR2 sequences are MDHEN and SYDVKM. The germline V and J ends were trimmed by 7 bases and 8 bases, with 14 bases remaining between them. CDR3: CASKESDREAFF. Written as DNA, the CDR3 is TGTGCCAGCAAGGAATCGGACAGAGAAGCTTTCTTT.

The chain couples TRBV27 to TRBJ2-7; no reliable D call. Germline CDR1 is MNHEY and CDR2 is SMNVEV (reference sequence). There are 11 residues in the CDR3. CDR3: CAIGIGGVQYF. The CDR3 bases are TGTGCGATAGGTATTGGCGGAGTGCAGTACTTC.

The CDR3 reads CASSLGGSGQPQHF. The CDR3 DNA reads TGTGCCAGCAGCTTAGGGGGCTCGGGTCAGCCCCAGCATTTT. V usage is TRBV7-2 and J usage is TRBJ1-5; D might be TRBD1 (5 bases). This CDR3 has 14 residues. Germline CDR1 is SGHTA and CDR2 is FQGNSA. Deletions cut 1 base from V and 6 bases from J, with 10 bases between.

The rearrangement joins TRBV6-1 to TRBJ1-5; 7 bases are a match to TRBD1. From germline, CDR1 is MNHNS and CDR2 SASEGT. The CDR3 loop spans 15 amino acids. The J segment lost 5 bases and the V segment lost 3 bases, leaving 7 bases of the junction unmatched. The CDR3 DNA reads as TGTGCCAGCAGTGATTACCAGGGGGGCCATCAGCCCCAGCATTTT. It specifies CASSDYQGGHQPQHF.

In its sample, this clone was seen once. The rearrangement joins TRBV18 to TRBJ1-3; tentatively, D is TRBD1 (6 bases). Germline lookup yields CDR1 KGHSH and CDR2 LQKENI. V shed 3 bases and J shed 8 bases, with 11 bases lying between them. The CDR3 loop spans 13 amino acids. This CDR3 reads CASSPRGGDTIYF. The CDR3, as DNA: TGTGCCAGCTCACCCAGAGGGGGGGACACCATATATTTT.

This clone was counted a single time. This sequence joins TRBV10-3 and TRBJ2-2; 7 nucleotides agree with TRBD1. There are 14 residues in the CDR3. CDR1 and CDR2 (germline): ENHRY, SYGVKD. The V gene end was trimmed by 9 bases and the J gene end by 0 bases; junction bases not matched to a gene: 4. CDR3 sequence (DNA): TGTGCCATTTCCGGGACAGCGAACACCGGGGAGCTGTTTTTT. This gives the protein CAISGTANTGELFF.

The chain employs TRBV27 and TRBJ1-5; weak D call: TRBD1 (5 bases). The CDR3 has 15 residues. From germline, CDR1 is MNHEY and CDR2 SMNVEV (reference sequence). Trimming took 0 bases from V and 5 from J, leaving 11 bases between them. CDR3 nucleotide sequence: TGTGCCAGCAGTTTATCAGCGGGGACTCATCAGCCCCAGCATTTT. Translated: CASSLSAGTHQPQHF.

The chain's CDR3 is CASSWTGSDQPQHF. The CDR3 coding sequence is TGCGCCAGCAGCTGGACAGGGTCGGATCAGCCCCAGCATTTT. This chain links TRBV5-1 with TRBJ1-5; 8 positions agree with TRBD1. The CDR3 runs to 14 residues. With 3 bases clipped from V and 5 bases from J, the junction kept 4 bases outside the gene matches. Germline-derived CDR1 and CDR2 are SGHRS and YFSETQ.

The gene calls are TRBV27 and TRBJ2-7, with TRBD2 identical over 10 bases. CDR3 length: 15 amino acids. Germline CDR1 MNHEY, CDR2 SMNVEV (reference sequence). The J segment lost 2 bases and the V segment lost 2 bases, leaving 3 bases of the junction unmatched. CDR3 nucleotide sequence: TGTGCCAGCAGTTTACTCGGGACTAGCGCCTACGAGCAGTACTTC. Encoded protein: CASSLLGTSAYEQYF.

The chain joins TRBV29-1 to TRBJ2-1, with a possible D match to TRBD2 (5 bases). From germline, CDR1 is SQVTM and CDR2 ANQGSEA. The CDR3 runs 11 residues. The germline V and J ends were trimmed by 4 bases and 7 bases, with 8 bases remaining between them. The CDR3 coding sequence is TGCAGCGTTGTAACGGGGAATGAGCAGTTCTTC. Translation: CSVVTGNEQFF.

As regards this clone: Other DNA sequences in the sample encode the same CDR3. The chain employs TRBV5-8 and TRBJ1-2; maybe TRBD1 (5 bases). The CDR3 extends over 12 amino acids. The V end lost 8 bases, the J end lost 5 bases, and 13 bases lay between the germline ends. Germline loops: CDR1 SGHTS, CDR2 YDEGEE. CDR3 sequence (DNA): TGTGCCAGTACCCCAAGGGGTTATGGCTACACCTTC. As protein: CASTPRGYGYTF.

The V gene is TRBV6-5, the J gene TRBJ2-7, with D hard to call. Trimming stripped 6 bases from V and 12 bases from J, with 18 bases between. Germline-derived CDR1 and CDR2 are MNHEY and SVGAGI. This CDR3 is 12 amino acids long. CDR3 in amino acids: CASSLDRLLWYF. The CDR3 DNA follows: TGTGCCAGCAGCCTAGACCGCCTTCTTTGGTACTTC.

This clone came up once. J is TRBJ2-5 and V is TRBV29-1; perhaps TRBD1 as D (6 bases). Trimming pared 4 bases from V and 5 bases from J, leaving 17 bases between. Germline loops: CDR1 SQVTM, CDR2 ANQGSEA. CDR3 length: 14 residues. CDR3: CSVAVAGARETQYF. CDR3 bases: TGCAGCGTTGCCGTGGCAGGGGCTAGGGAGACCCAGTACTTC.

This sequence joins TRBV5-1 and TRBJ2-7; D is possibly TRBD1 (6 bases). V lost 5 bases to trimming and J lost 4 bases, with 10 bases between them. The germline CDR1 and CDR2 sequences are SGHRS and YFSETQ. The CDR3 length is 12 residues. CDR3 DNA sequence: TGCGCCAGCAGTCCAACAGGGTACGAGCAGTACTTC. Protein product: CASSPTGYEQYF.

The count of this clone is one. V and J are TRBV30 and TRBJ1-2; D not certain. The germline CDR1 and CDR2 sequences are GTSNPN and SVGIG (reference sequence). CDR3 length: 15 amino acids. Trimming cost V 0 bases and J 1 base, with 12 bases left between them. Here the CDR3 DNA reads TGTGCCTGGAGTGTACTACGGATCCTTAACTATGGCTACACCTTC. This codes for CAWSVLRILNYGYTF.

The CDR3 region is CASSPFGQGKGDTQYF. CDR3 sequence (DNA): TGTGCCAGCAGCCCTTTCGGACAGGGAAAAGGGGATACGCAGTATTTT. The chain combines TRBV7-3 with TRBJ2-3, with 8 bases matching TRBD1. V lost 5 bases and J lost 6; bases outside the gene matches: 13. Germline values: CDR1 SGHTA, CDR2 FQGTGA. This CDR3 spans 16 amino acids.

The table lists this clone with a few counts. This chain joins TRBV7-3 and TRBJ2-2, with D hard to call. The CDR3 spans 12 residues. V lost 5 bases, J lost 7 bases, and 8 bases lay in between. CDR1 is SGHTA and CDR2 is FQGTGA in the germline V gene. The DNA of the CDR3 is TGTGCCAGCAGCGCGCACAGCGGGGAGCTGTTTTTT. Its translation is CASSAHSGELFF.

This clone appeared a single time. The chain has TRBV28 and TRBJ2-1; possible D gene TRBD1, 6 bases. The V and J ends lost 6 bases and 5 bases respectively, with 8 bases between them. There are 12 residues in the CDR3. The germline V gene has CDR1 MDHEN and CDR2 SYDVKM. The CDR3 region is CASRDSNNEQFF. The CDR3, as DNA: TGTGCCAGCAGGGACAGTAACAATGAGCAGTTCTTC.

The V and J genes are TRBV4-1 and TRBJ1-5, with D perhaps TRBD1 (6 bases). Germline CDR1 is MGHRA and CDR2 is YSYEKL. V lost 4 bases to trimming and J lost 4 bases, with 17 bases between them. This CDR3 has 16 residues. This CDR3 is CASSPIPGHQNQPQHF. CDR3 DNA: TGCGCCAGCAGCCCAATACCGGGACACCAAAATCAGCCCCAGCATTTT.

The rearrangement joins TRBV6-5 to TRBJ1-2; D unclear. Trimming left V 7 bases short and J 7 bases short, with 19 bases between. This CDR3 contains 14 residues. Germline CDR1 MNHEY, CDR2 SVGAGI. CDR3 sequence reads: CASNPLGLLFGYTF. CDR3 DNA: TGTGCCAGCAATCCACTAGGCCTGCTCTTTGGCTACACCTTC.

This chain uses TRBV10-1 with TRBJ2-5; D is ambiguous. This CDR3 region has 14 residues. Germline V CDR1 and CDR2: WNHNN, SYGVQD (reference sequence). The V and J ends lost 4 bases and 3 bases respectively, with 12 bases between them. The CDR3 region is CASSVHPEEETQYF. CDR3 nucleotide sequence: TGCGCCAGCAGTGTCCACCCCGAGGAAGAGACCCAGTACTTC.